The 11 T cell receptor beta chains presented below share a single source sample, sequenced in a study of T cells of healthy individuals. One entry per CDR3 protein results from TCRdb running MiXCR on the 5' RACE reads. The sample yields nearly 100,000 distinct CDR3 sequences, roughly 15% seen once. All receptors derive from a human donor in good health.

This clonotype has ten or more counts. The rearrangement uses TRBV28 and TRBJ2-1, with a possible D match to TRBD1 (7 bases). CDR3 size: 14 residues. The germline gives CDR1 MDHEN, CDR2 SYDVKM. The germline V and J ends were trimmed by 6 bases and 8 bases, with 17 bases remaining between them. The CDR3 DNA is TGTGCCAGCAGACAGACAGGGAGGATAGATGAGCAGTTCTTC. Encoded protein: CASRQTGRIDEQFF.

This clonotype was observed many times. The rearrangement joins TRBV9 to TRBJ2-6; possible D gene TRBD2, 5 bases. Germline V gene data show CDR1 as SGDLS and CDR2 as YYNGEE. There are 16 residues in the CDR3. Trimming took 3 bases from V and 0 from J, leaving 10 bases between them. This CDR3 reads CASSADSSSGANVLTF. For the CDR3, the DNA is TGTGCCAGCAGCGCGGACTCTAGCTCTGGGGCCAACGTCCTGACTTTC.

This clonotype was counted many times. V and J are TRBV7-2 and TRBJ1-5, with D unresolved. The CDR3 spans 12 residues. Trimming took off 1 base at V and 7 bases at J, with 5 bases between the two ends. Germline CDR1 reads SGHTA; CDR2 reads FQGNSA. CDR3 loop: CASSLDLQPQHF. The CDR3 nucleotides read TGTGCCAGCAGCTTAGACCTCCAGCCCCAGCATTTT. Full variable domain (rest looked up from reference TRBV7-2 and TRBJ1-5): GAGVSQSPSNKVTEKGKDVELRCDPISGHTALYWYRQSLGQGLEFLIYFQGNSAPDKSGLPSDRFSAERTGGSVSTLTIQRTQQEDSAVYLCASSLDLQPQHFGDGTRLSIL.

This clonotype has at least ten counts. The chain carries TRBV19 and TRBJ1-1; 8 positions agree with TRBD1. The CDR3 consists of 14 residues. J lost 1 base, V lost 8 bases, and 6 bases had no gene match. CDR1 LNHDA and CDR2 SQIVND come from the germline V gene (reference sequence). The DNA of the CDR3 is TGTGCCAGTTATAACAGGGGGGCGAACACTGAAGCTTTCTTT. Translation gives CASYNRGANTEAFF.

There are many counts of this clonotype. The chain links TRBV28 to TRBJ1-5, with D unresolved. The V gene lost 3 bases and the J gene lost 5 bases, with 11 bases spanning the gap. The germline V gene encodes CDR1 MDHEN and CDR2 SYDVKM. This CDR3 contains 14 residues. As DNA, the CDR3 is TGTGCCAGCAGTTTGGTACAGTTTTATCAGCCCCAGCATTTT. Translation gives CASSLVQFYQPQHF.

The chain uses TRBV28 and TRBJ2-3; D is possibly TRBD2 (6 bases). The CDR3 has 13 residues. Trimming took off 7 bases at V and 6 bases at J, with 14 bases between the two ends. The germline gives CDR1 MDHEN, CDR2 SYDVKM. The CDR3 DNA is TGTGCCAGCAACCCGAAGGGGAGGGATACGCAGTATTTT. This gives the protein CASNPKGRDTQYF.

The V gene is TRBV4-3, the J gene TRBJ1-5, with D perhaps matching TRBD1 (6 bases). V dropped 0 bases and J dropped 1 base, with 7 bases sitting between them. This CDR3 is 15 amino acids long. From germline, CDR1 is LGHNA and CDR2 YSLEER. The CDR3 region is CASSQDRGSNQPQHF. The CDR3 bases are TGCGCCAGCAGCCAAGACAGGGGAAGCAATCAGCCCCAGCATTTT.

The rearrangement joins TRBV2 to TRBJ2-1; 10 nucleotides match TRBD2. The V segment lost 1 base and the J segment 6 bases; nucleotides outside the gene matches: 12. The CDR3 runs to 18 residues. Per the germline V gene, CDR1 is SNHLY and CDR2 is FYNNEI. This chain's CDR3 is CASSEEGASGRVINEQFF. In DNA form, the CDR3 reads TGTGCCAGCAGTGAAGAGGGGGCAAGCGGGAGGGTCATCAATGAGCAGTTCTTC.

This chain connects TRBV5-1 to TRBJ2-5, with 8 bases identical to TRBD2. Germline V gene data show CDR1 as SGHRS and CDR2 as YFSETQ. There are 16 residues in the CDR3. V was pared by 0 bases and J by 5 bases, with 9 bases of the junction left unmatched. The CDR3 protein is CASSLDGVTSAETQYF. CDR3 DNA: TGCGCCAGCAGCTTGGACGGGGTGACTAGCGCGGAGACCCAGTACTTC.

This clonotype turned up a few times. J is TRBJ2-7 and V is TRBV28; D not resolved. Trimming took off 7 bases at V and 0 bases at J, with 7 bases between the two ends. Germline values: CDR1 MDHEN, CDR2 SYDVKM. The CDR3 has 12 amino acids. DNA for the CDR3: TGTGCCAGCATCGGTAGCTCCTACGAGCAGTACTTC. Protein sequence: CASIGSSYEQYF.

This rearrangement joins TRBV4-1 to TRBJ2-5, with 8 bases that match TRBD2. There are 16 residues in the CDR3. CDR1 and CDR2 (germline): MGHRA, YSYEKL. J gave up 4 bases and V 4 bases, and 11 bases lay outside the gene matches. The CDR3 nucleotides are TGCGCCAGCAGCCGCGTCGGACTAGCCGGAGGAGAGACCCAGTACTTC. It translates to CASSRVGLAGGETQYF.